This T cell receptor (beta chain) emerged from a study of cytomegalovirus exposure and HLA in healthy donors. Each donor was nominally healthy when sampled (though unrecorded immune exposures were likely). Germline values: CDR1 SGHKS, CDR2 YYEKEE (reference sequence). The CDR3 contains 16 residues. The germline V and J ends were trimmed by 6 bases and 0 bases, with 18 bases remaining between them. The PCR made use of 60 Vbeta and 13 Jbeta primers. The data were produced by immunoSEQ multiplex PCR, yet TCRdb's version contains in-frame clones alone and is incomplete. The profile shows roughly 100,000 clones, over 60% of them singletons.

The rearrangement links TRBV5-5 to TRBJ1-1; the D is unclear. Sequencing was done on a sample of PBMCs. This TCR derives from a woman between 18 and 29 years old in good health and CMV-seropositive. The CDR3 sequence: CASNPRGSTMNTEAFF. CDR3 sequence (DNA): TGTGCCAGCAACCCCCGAGGGTCAACTATGAACACTGAAGCTTTCTTT.